The 14 T cell receptor beta chains presented below share a single source sample, sequenced in a study of blood T cell repertoires in COVID-19. TCRdb's table, derived via immunoSEQ multiplex PCR, lists solely in-frame clones and lacks some. The sample lists about 190,000 clones; more than 70% were seen once. Source material: peripheral blood. Every receptor here comes from a woman aged 30 to 39 with acute or convalescent COVID-19.

The V and J genes are TRBV14 and TRBJ1-1; D remains unclear. The length of the CDR3 is 12 residues. Germline V lookup: CDR1 SGHDN, CDR2 FVKESK. Trimming removed 4 bases at V and 4 bases at J, with 7 bases between. CDR3 nucleotide sequence: TGTGCCAGCAGCCTCGCGGGCACTGAAGCTTTCTTT. This codes for CASSLAGTEAFF.

This sequence joins TRBV20-1 and TRBJ1-4; D ambiguous. CDR1 DFQATT and CDR2 SNEGSKA come from the germline V gene (reference sequence). Trimming took off 3 bases at V and 12 bases at J, with 8 bases between the two ends. CDR3 size: 10 residues. In DNA, the CDR3 is TGCAGTGCTAGGGCGGGTGAACTGTTTTTT. Its translation is CSARAGELFF.

The chain has TRBV7-2 and TRBJ2-5; TRBD2 aligns across 8 bases. The CDR3 length is 15 residues. Germline CDR1 reads SGHTA; CDR2 reads FQGNSA. After removal of 2 bases from V and 6 bases from J, the junction contained 8 bases not matched to a gene. The CDR3 here is CASSLTREGRKTQYF. CDR3 nucleotide sequence: TGTGCCAGCAGCTTAACACGGGAGGGTAGGAAGACCCAGTACTTC.

V gene TRBV28 combines with J gene TRBJ1-2, with D perhaps TRBD1 (6 bases). The CDR3 covers 12 residues. In germline, CDR1 is MDHEN, CDR2 SYDVKM. Trimming stripped 10 bases from V and 3 bases from J, with 12 bases between. In DNA form, the CDR3 reads TGTGCCATAACAGGGTCTGACTATGGCTACACCTTC. Residues: CAITGSDYGYTF.

The genes are TRBV19 and TRBJ2-1, with 9 bases matching TRBD2. There are 18 residues in the CDR3. V lost 4 bases to trimming and J lost 4 bases; unmatched junction nucleotides: 14. Looked up from germline, CDR1 is LNHDA and CDR2 is SQIVND (reference sequence). CDR3 in amino acids: CASSRSIRAGGVYNEQFF. In nucleotides, the CDR3 is TGTGCCAGTAGTAGGTCCATTAGGGCGGGAGGGGTATACAATGAGCAGTTCTTC.

The sample holds many counts of this clone. The chain employs TRBV6-2 or TRBV6-3 and TRBJ1-6; 8 bases line up with TRBD1. The CDR3 contains 16 residues. Trimming took 4 bases from V and 9 from J; bases not matched to a gene: 11. Germline V lookup: CDR1 MNHEY, CDR2 SVGEGT. CDR3 nucleotide sequence: TGTGCCAGCAGTTTTTGGGAGTGGACAGGGCTTTCACCCCTCCACTTT. It is translated as CASSFWEWTGLSPLHF.

This sequence joins TRBV3-1 (or the pseudogene TRBV3-2) and TRBJ2-7; 10 bases are shared with TRBD2. This CDR3 region has 15 residues. J was trimmed by 5 bases and V by 1 base; bases with no gene match: 5. Germline lookup yields CDR1 LGHDT and CDR2 YNNKEL (reference sequence). CDR3 sequence: CASSQVRAGGDEQYF. In DNA, the CDR3 is TGTGCCAGCAGCCAAGTTCGAGCGGGAGGGGACGAGCAGTACTTC.

The rearrangement joins TRBV6-6 to TRBJ1-5; the match to TRBD1 covers 7 bases. Germline trimming cut 8 bases from V and 6 bases from J; bases unmatched to any gene: 13. The CDR3 extends over 15 amino acids. Germline V gene sequence: CDR1 MNHNY, CDR2 SVGAGI (reference sequence). CDR3 bases: TGTGCCAGCGTGGCAGTGACAGGGTGGAGTCAGCCCCAGCATTTT. Translated: CASVAVTGWSQPQHF.

V is TRBV11-2 and J is TRBJ2-2; 7 nucleotides agree with TRBD2. CDR3 size: 14 residues. The V and J ends lost 10 bases and 2 bases, in that order; junction bases with no gene match: 7. Germline loops: CDR1 SGHAT, CDR2 FQNNGV. The CDR3 spells CANTPSGNTGELFF. In nucleotides, the CDR3 is TGTGCCAACACGCCTAGCGGTAACACCGGGGAGCTGTTTTTT.

The chain joins TRBV5-4 to TRBJ2-5; D unclear. This CDR3 has 14 residues. CDR1 and CDR2 (germline): SGHNT, YYREEE (reference sequence). With 3 bases removed from V and 3 bases from J, the gap between germline ends came to 12 bases. In nucleotides, the CDR3 is TGTGCCAGCAGCTCTAGGTTGTCGGAAGAGACCCAGTACTTC. Translating gives CASSSRLSEETQYF.

The rearrangement links TRBV28 to TRBJ1-4; maybe TRBD1 (5 bases). Germline V gene data show CDR1 as MDHEN and CDR2 as SYDVKM. V gave up 8 bases and J gave up 0 bases, with 10 bases separating them. This CDR3 comprises 14 residues. In DNA, the CDR3 is TGTGCCAGCTTCCCGGGGGCAACTAATGAAAAACTGTTTTTT. This translates into CASFPGATNEKLFF.

The chain joins TRBV29-1 to TRBJ2-5, with 8 bases identical to TRBD2. Germline loops: CDR1 SQVTM, CDR2 ANQGSEA. This CDR3 contains 13 residues. V shed 4 bases and J 3 bases; nucleotides not matched to a gene: 4. CDR3 region: CSVAPGGEETQYF. CDR3 nucleotide sequence: TGCAGCGTTGCCCCCGGGGGGGAAGAGACCCAGTACTTC.

V is TRBV7-9 and J is TRBJ1-6; 9 bases match TRBD1. Germline values: CDR1 SEHNR, CDR2 FQNEAQ (reference sequence). Losses at the gene ends were 5 bases for V and 9 bases for J; bases not matched to a gene: 8. The CDR3 runs 15 residues. The CDR3: CASSAPGQGFSPLHF. In nucleotides, the CDR3 is TGTGCCAGCAGCGCACCGGGACAGGGTTTTTCACCCCTCCACTTT.

This chain joins TRBV20-1 and TRBJ2-2; D is unclear. The germline gives CDR1 DFQATT, CDR2 SNEGSKA (reference sequence). The CDR3 has 10 amino acids. V was pared by 2 bases and J by 7 bases, with 2 bases between. The CDR3 nucleotides read TGCAGTGCTAGATACGGGGAGCTGTTTTTT. Encoded protein: CSARYGELFF.